This entry lists 28 T cell receptor beta chains sequenced from one sample in a study of T-cell reconstitution after alpha-beta-depleted transplantation in children. Preparing the TCRbeta library involved the use of unique molecular identifiers. TCRdb used MiXCR to reprocess the PCR reads, holding one entry per CDR3 protein. The table lists roughly 300,000 distinct CDR3 sequences, roughly 11% of them singletons, with less than 25% in the top ten. Here the sequenced sample was peripheral blood, taken 180 days after TCRalphabeta/CD19-depleted stem cell transplant. The receptors here all came from a male patient aged 2-15 years who had a stem cell transplant for chronic granulomatous disease, so the T cells may come from the graft donor.

Only a few counts were recorded for this clonotype. The chain employs TRBV6-1 and TRBJ2-1; 9 nucleotides align to TRBD2. CDR1 is MNHNS, CDR2 SASEGT, per germline. Trimming at V came to 6 bases and at J to 13 bases, leaving 10 bases not matched to a gene. The CDR3 totals 13 residues. Here the CDR3 DNA reads TGTGCCAGCAGCCACGGGCTAGCGGGACATCAGTTCTTC. Its protein product is CASSHGLAGHQFF.

As regards this clonotype: Being one base from a much bigger clone, this may be a read error. V and J are TRBV9 and TRBJ2-1; TRBD2 matches at 10 bases. The V gene's germline CDR1 is SGDLS and CDR2 YYNGEE. There are 16 residues in the CDR3. CDR3 amino acids: CACSVIAGGSYNEQFF. CDR3 DNA sequence: TGTGCCTGCAGCGTAATAGCGGGAGGTTCCTACAATGAGCAGTTCTTC.

This clonotype was seen many times. The chain links TRBV9 to TRBJ2-1; D is unclear. CDR3 size: 14 residues. The germline V gene has CDR1 SGDLS and CDR2 YYNGEE. V lost 0 bases and J 6 bases, leaving 10 bases between the germline ends. The CDR3 loop is CASSVDYAGNEQFF. The CDR3 DNA follows: TGTGCCAGCAGCGTAGATTACGCCGGCAATGAGCAGTTCTTC.

In its sample, this clonotype was seen many times. The chain links TRBV5-1 to TRBJ2-1; TRBD2 agrees at 12 bases. Looked up from germline, CDR1 is SGHRS and CDR2 is YFSETQ. Trimming cost V 0 bases and J 0 bases; bases outside gene matches: 4. The CDR3 covers 18 residues. In DNA form, the CDR3 reads TGCGCCAGCAGCTTGGGTGCTAGCGGGAGGGTCTCCTACAATGAGCAGTTCTTC. Its protein is CASSLGASGRVSYNEQFF. The full variable domain, in which reference TRBV5-1 and TRBJ2-1 provide the parts outside the CDR3, is KAGVTQTPRYLIKTRGQQVTLSCSPISGHRSVSWYQQTPGQGLQFLFEYFSETQRNKGNFPGRFSGRQFSNSRSEMNVSTLELGDSALYLCASSLGASGRVSYNEQFFGPGTRLTVL.

This clonotype appeared many times. The chain employs TRBV28 and TRBJ2-1, with D maybe TRBD1 (6 bases). The V end lost 10 bases, the J end lost 6 bases, and 13 bases lay between the germline ends. This CDR3 contains 12 residues. Germline V gene lookup returns CDR1 MDHEN and CDR2 SYDVKM. This CDR3 reads CATRTVLNEQFF. In DNA, the CDR3 is TGTGCCACCCGGACAGTTCTCAATGAGCAGTTCTTC.

This clonotype was detected ten times or more. V usage is TRBV28 and J usage is TRBJ2-7; D may match TRBD1 or TRBD2 (5 bases each). This CDR3 is built from 14 residues. V was shortened by 4 bases and J by 6 bases, with 16 bases between the two germline ends. In germline, CDR1 is MDHEN, CDR2 SYDVKM. The CDR3 spells CASSSGAILGEQYF. CDR3 in DNA: TGTGCCAGCAGTTCCGGGGCTATACTTGGCGAGCAGTACTTC.

This clonotype showed up just a few times. DNA for the CDR3: TGTGCCAGCTCACCACCGTTATCGGTTTCCTCCTACAATGAGCAGTTCTTC. Its protein is CASSPPLSVSSYNEQFF. The chain combines TRBV18 with TRBJ2-1; D is ambiguous. V was cut by 0 bases and J by 0 bases, with 12 bases left in between. The CDR3 runs to 17 residues. Germline V gene sequence: CDR1 KGHSH, CDR2 LQKENI.

This clonotype was picked up many times. The rearrangement uses TRBV5-1 and TRBJ2-7; 8 positions agree with TRBD1. The CDR3 is made up of 16 amino acids. Unmatched junction bases numbered 9, after V lost 3 bases and J lost 1 base. CDR1 and CDR2 from the germline V gene are SGHRS and YFSETQ. The CDR3 DNA sequence: TGCGCCAGCAGCTCCGAGGACAGGGTATGGTCCTACGAGCAGTACTTC. Its translation is CASSSEDRVWSYEQYF.

There are a few counts of this clonotype. The rearrangement joins TRBV19 to TRBJ2-1; TRBD1 aligns across 8 bases. From germline, CDR1 is LNHDA and CDR2 SQIVND (reference sequence). The CDR3 totals 15 residues. V shed 3 bases and J 6 bases; nucleotides not matched to a gene: 7. The CDR3 region has the DNA TGTGCCAGTAGTATTGGACAGGGAGTCTTCAATGAGCAGTTCTTC. Amino acids: CASSIGQGVFNEQFF.

This clonotype was found many times. The J gene is TRBJ2-1, the V gene TRBV4-1; 8 bases map to TRBD2. Germline-derived CDR1 and CDR2 are MGHRA and YSYEKL. V lost 1 base and J lost 6; bases outside the gene matches: 8. CDR3 length: 16 amino acids. In DNA, the CDR3 is TGCGCCAGCAGCCAAGCGGGAGGGCCAATTGCCAATGAGCAGTTCTTC. It is translated as CASSQAGGPIANEQFF.

This clonotype was detected ten times or more. V is TRBV4-3 and J is TRBJ2-2, with D perhaps given as TRBD1 or TRBD2 (5 bases each). Trimming removed 2 bases at V and 5 bases at J, with 15 bases between. This CDR3 region has 16 residues. The germline gives CDR1 LGHNA, CDR2 YSLEER. The CDR3 reads CASSQSRLGDTGELFF. CDR3 coding DNA: TGCGCCAGCAGCCAAAGCAGACTGGGGGATACCGGGGAGCTGTTTTTT.

This clonotype was seen a handful of times. CDR3 sequence reads: CASSPPAAPDTQYF. The CDR3, as DNA: TGTGCCAGCTCACCCCCAGCTGCCCCAGATACGCAGTATTTT. The rearrangement links TRBV18 to TRBJ2-3; no definite D call. Trimming stripped 3 bases from V and 4 bases from J, with 11 bases between. Germline values: CDR1 KGHSH, CDR2 LQKENI. The CDR3 contains 14 residues.

Ten or more counts support this clonotype. V is TRBV12-3 or TRBV12-4 and J is TRBJ2-1; 15 bases fit TRBD2. The V and J ends lost 6 bases and 7 bases, in that order; junction bases with no gene match: 10. There are 17 residues in the CDR3. CDR3 amino acids: CASSRPGLAGGKNEQFF. The CDR3 coding sequence is TGTGCCAGCAGCAGACCTGGACTAGCGGGAGGGAAGAATGAGCAGTTCTTC.

This clonotype was counted at least ten times. V usage is TRBV4-2 and J usage is TRBJ2-3, with no clear D. Germline CDR1 reads LGHNA; CDR2 reads YNFKEQ. The CDR3 contains 15 residues. Trimming cost V 1 base and J 0 bases, with 8 bases left between them. CDR3 sequence (DNA): TGTGCCAGCAGCCAAGGCCTCCCAAGCACAGATACGCAGTATTTT. This encodes CASSQGLPSTDTQYF.

This clonotype was counted many times. The V gene is TRBV10-3, the J gene TRBJ1-1, with D perhaps TRBD1 (6 bases). The V end lost 0 bases, the J end lost 10 bases, and 24 bases lay between the germline ends. Germline V lookup: CDR1 ENHRY, CDR2 SYGVKD. This CDR3 contains 17 residues. The CDR3 spells CAISESKGTGRGIRAFF. The CDR3 nucleotides read TGTGCCATCAGTGAGTCGAAAGGTACAGGGAGGGGAATAAGAGCTTTCTTT.

This clonotype has ten or more counts. The J gene is TRBJ1-2, the V gene TRBV12-3 or TRBV12-4; D remains ambiguous. The CDR3 totals 12 residues. Trimming stripped 3 bases from V and 2 bases from J, with 4 bases between. CDR3 in DNA: TGTGCCAGCAGTTTCGAGAACTATGGCTACACCTTC. It yields the protein CASSFENYGYTF.

This clonotype was observed many times. V gene TRBV7-2 combines with J gene TRBJ2-3, with D unresolved. This CDR3 is 13 amino acids long. The V and J ends lost 7 bases and 3 bases respectively, with 11 bases between them. Germline CDR1 and CDR2: SGHTA and FQGNSA. The CDR3 protein is CASKTPRTDTQYF. The CDR3 DNA sequence: TGTGCCAGCAAGACACCGAGGACAGATACGCAGTATTTT. Using reference TRBV7-2 and TRBJ2-3 for the parts outside the CDR3, the full variable domain is GAGVSQSPSNKVTEKGKDVELRCDPISGHTALYWYRQSLGQGLEFLIYFQGNSAPDKSGLPSDRFSAERTGGSVSTLTIQRTQQEDSAVYLCASKTPRTDTQYFGPGTRLTVL.

The table lists this clonotype with many counts. The gene calls are TRBV3-1 and TRBJ2-3; the match to TRBD2 covers 9 bases. Germline assignment: CDR1 LGHDT and CDR2 YNNKEL (reference sequence). Trimming cost V 4 bases and J 2 bases; bases outside gene matches: 7. There are 16 residues in the CDR3. CDR3 in DNA: TGTGCCAGCAGCCGTCGACTAGCGGTGGACACAGATACGCAGTATTTT. This translates into CASSRRLAVDTDTQYF.

This clonotype has at least ten counts. V is TRBV20-1 and J is TRBJ2-1, with D hard to call. Trimming removed 7 bases at V and 0 bases at J, with 13 bases between. This CDR3 comprises 14 residues. The germline CDR1 and CDR2 sequences are DFQATT and SNEGSKA (reference sequence). The CDR3 sequence: CSVGRASSYNEQFF. The CDR3 nucleotides are TGCAGTGTCGGAAGGGCGAGCTCCTACAATGAGCAGTTCTTC.

This clonotype was recorded many times. This chain joins TRBV6-2 or TRBV6-3 and TRBJ2-1; 9 bases map to TRBD1. V dropped 6 bases and J dropped 6; count of bases not matched to a gene: 6. Per the germline V gene, CDR1 is MNHEY and CDR2 is SVGEGT. CDR3 length: 14 amino acids. The CDR3 loop is CASSRTGVGNEQFF. CDR3 nucleotides: TGTGCCAGCAGCCGGACAGGGGTCGGCAATGAGCAGTTCTTC.

Of note for this clonotype: A much more abundant neighbour one base away suggests this may be a read error. V is TRBV28 and J is TRBJ2-7; 7 bases line up with TRBD1. Germline V gene lookup returns CDR1 MDHEN and CDR2 SYDVKM. The CDR3 has 14 amino acids. The CDR3 DNA reads TGTGCCAGCAGTACAACAGGGGCCTCCTACGAGCAGTCCTTC. Encoded protein: CASSTTGASYEQSF.

This clonotype has at least ten counts. The V call is TRBV3-1, the J call TRBJ1-1; D perhaps matches TRBD1 (6 bases). V was trimmed by 1 base and J by 7 bases, leaving 13 bases between them. The CDR3 length is 14 residues. The germline V gene encodes CDR1 LGHDT and CDR2 YNNKEL (reference sequence). CDR3 region: CASSQVGGGGEAFF. The DNA for the CDR3 is TGTGCCAGCAGCCAAGTAGGCGGGGGCGGTGAAGCTTTCTTT. Based on the CDR3 plus reference TRBV3-1 and TRBJ1-1, the full variable domain is DTAVSQTPKYLVTQMGNDKSIKCEQNLGHDTMYWYKQDSKKFLKIMFSYNNKELIINETVPNRFSPKSPDKAHLNLHINSLELGDSAVYFCASSQVGGGGEAFFGQGTRLTVV.

There are many counts of this clonotype. The chain recombines TRBV15 with TRBJ2-7; 9 bases match TRBD2. Per the germline V gene, CDR1 is LNHNV and CDR2 is YYDKDF (reference sequence). This CDR3 is 16 amino acids long. Germline trimming cut 0 bases from V and 4 bases from J; bases unmatched to any gene: 7. CDR3 in amino acids: CATSREVTSGHYEQYF. The CDR3 DNA sequence: TGTGCCACCAGCAGAGAAGTGACTAGCGGACATTACGAGCAGTACTTC.

This clonotype was seen ten or more times. The rearrangement links TRBV29-1 to TRBJ2-7; tentative D call: TRBD1 (6 bases). Germline V lookup: CDR1 SQVTM, CDR2 ANQGSEA. Trimming cost V 6 bases and J 5 bases, with 14 bases left between them. The CDR3 extends over 12 amino acids. CDR3 sequence reads: CSVLTGWDEQYF. Written as DNA, the CDR3 is TGCAGCGTCTTGACAGGCTGGGACGAGCAGTACTTC.

This clonotype was observed many times. The chain is built from TRBV7-2 and TRBJ2-5; D might be TRBD1 (6 bases). Germline V gene lookup returns CDR1 SGHTA and CDR2 FQGNSA. The CDR3 length is 14 residues. V lost 5 bases and J lost 2, with 12 bases in between. The CDR3 DNA reads as TGTGCCAGCAGCACGTTGGACAGACAAGAGACCCAGTACTTC. As protein: CASSTLDRQETQYF.

This clonotype came up many times. The chain is built from TRBV25-1 and TRBJ1-1; D remains unclear. Germline V gene data show CDR1 as MGHDK and CDR2 as SYGVNS. V was trimmed by 3 bases and J by 10 bases, leaving 12 bases between them. The CDR3 has 12 amino acids. The CDR3 coding sequence is TGTGCCAGCAGTGATCGGACCCGGTCAGCTTTCTTT. Translation gives CASSDRTRSAFF. The complete variable domain, with remaining parts taken from reference TRBV25-1 and TRBJ1-1, reads EADIYQTPRYLVIGTGKKITLECSQTMGHDKMYWYQQDPGMELHLIHYSYGVNSTEKGDLSSESTVSRIRTEHFPLTLESARPSHTSQYLCASSDRTRSAFFGQGTRLTVV.

As for this clonotype: This may arise from a read error, as a much more abundant clone is one base away. V gene TRBV20-1 combines with J gene TRBJ1-2; D ambiguous. Per the germline V gene, CDR1 is DFQATT and CDR2 is SNEGSKA (reference sequence). This CDR3 spans 10 amino acids. Deletions cut 8 bases from V and 2 bases from J, with 6 bases between. For the CDR3, the DNA is TGCAGTCCCGAAAACTATGGCTACACCTTC. Translated: CSPENYGYTF.

The table lists this clonotype with many counts. The rearrangement links TRBV2 to TRBJ2-2; D unclear. V dropped 2 bases and J dropped 5 bases, with 9 bases sitting between them. CDR3 length equals 14 residues. Germline assignment: CDR1 SNHLY and CDR2 FYNNEI. Here the CDR3 DNA reads TGTGCCAGCAGTGAAATTGGAACGACCGGGGAGCTGTTTTTT. This gives the protein CASSEIGTTGELFF.